The next 28 T cell receptor beta chains were all read from a single sample in a study of beta chain features in type 1 diabetes. Every bit of the isolated RNA underwent reverse transcription, so sequencing read expressed TCRB transcripts. The assay was immunoSEQ multiplex PCR, and TCRdb's table has in-frame clones only and misses some. Here the sample spans 20,000 to 30,000 clones, roughly 69% being singletons. No antigen has been identified for these receptors. Study outcomes and limitations: Shortening of TCRB CDR3s, moderate but significant, appeared in all four CD4+ subsets of Type 1 diabetes patients.

Material for sequencing was Tregs from blood. Receptors originate from a man between 18 and 35 years old with type 1 diabetes.

This sequence joins TRBV5-1 and TRBJ2-1, with TRBD2 matching 7 bases. Germline CDR1 is SGHRS and CDR2 is YFSETQ. CDR3 length: 15 amino acids. V shed 2 bases, J shed 9 bases, and the junction held 11 bases outside the gene matches. CDR3 protein: CASSLVTSLSAEQFF. Written as DNA, the CDR3 is TGCGCCAGCAGCTTAGTGACTAGCCTCAGTGCTGAGCAGTTCTTC.

This clone was seen a few times. The genes are TRBV6-6 and TRBJ1-1, with 9 bases identical to TRBD1. Germline CDR1 and CDR2: MNHNY and SVGAGI (reference sequence). V trimming: 4 bases; J trimming: 3 bases; junction bases outside the gene matches: 6. The CDR3 runs 15 residues. In DNA form, the CDR3 reads TGTGCCAGCAGTTCCCCGGGACAGGGAGACACTGAAGCTTTCTTT. This encodes CASSSPGQGDTEAFF.

The DNA for the CDR3 is TGTGCCAGCAGTCCAGCAGGGGTTGAGCAGTACTTC. Residues: CASSPAGVEQYF. V usage is TRBV6-6 and J usage is TRBJ2-7, with D possibly being TRBD1 (6 bases). The CDR3 is 12 residues long. CDR1 and CDR2 from the germline V gene are MNHNY and SVGAGI (reference sequence). The germline V and J ends were trimmed by 5 bases and 7 bases, with 12 bases remaining between them.

The chain carries TRBV2 and TRBJ2-5; D uncertain. The germline V gene has CDR1 SNHLY and CDR2 FYNNEI. Trimming took 4 bases from V and 4 from J, leaving 4 bases between them. The CDR3 has 11 residues. CDR3 protein: CASSARETQYF. The CDR3, as DNA: TGTGCCAGCAGTGCGAGAGAGACCCAGTACTTC.

The V and J genes are TRBV10-3 and TRBJ1-1; no clear D. With 11 bases removed from V and 0 bases from J, the gap between germline ends came to 13 bases. The CDR3 extends over 13 amino acids. Germline V gene data show CDR1 as ENHRY and CDR2 as SYGVKD. CDR3 in amino acids: CASSFGMNTEAFF. The DNA of the CDR3 is TGTGCCTCTTCGTTTGGCATGAACACTGAAGCTTTCTTT.

This clone is a singleton in its sample. The V gene is TRBV7-9, the J gene TRBJ2-5; D uncertain. The end of the DNA fits TRBJ2-7 better, so the J call may be wrong. From germline, CDR1 is SEHNR and CDR2 FQNEAQ (reference sequence). The CDR3 extends over 13 amino acids. The CDR3 reads CASSPYSIYEQYF. In nucleotides, the CDR3 is TGTGCCAGCAGCCCGTACTCTATATACGAGCAGTACTTC.

The V gene is TRBV19, the J gene TRBJ2-3, with a weak D call TRBD2 (5 bases). The CDR3 spans 14 residues. Germline V gives CDR1 LNHDA, CDR2 SQIVND (reference sequence). V was pared by 8 bases and J by 6 bases, with 18 bases between. The CDR3 bases are TGTGCCAGTTCCCAGCGGAAATTCCCTGATACGCAGTATTTT. Translated, it gives CASSQRKFPDTQYF. The variable domain in full, with the rest retrieved from reference TRBV19 and TRBJ2-3, is DGGITQSPKYLFRKEGQNVTLSCEQNLNHDAMYWYRQDPGQGLRLIYYSQIVNDFQKGDIAEGYSVSREKKESFPLTVTSAQKNPTAFYLCASSQRKFPDTQYFGPGTRLTVL.

V is TRBV30 and J is TRBJ2-7; D might be TRBD1 (6 bases). Germline V gives CDR1 GTSNPN, CDR2 SVGIG (reference sequence). Trimming pared 1 base from V and 2 bases from J, leaving 21 bases between. The CDR3 has 17 amino acids. This CDR3 reads CAWSGPYQTGRAYEQYF. The CDR3 nucleotides read TGTGCCTGGAGTGGACCTTACCAGACAGGAAGGGCCTACGAGCAGTACTTC.

The chain employs TRBV5-4 and TRBJ2-7, with D possibly TRBD2 on 7 matching bases. Trimming cost V 5 bases and J 6 bases, with 18 bases left between them. The germline V gene has CDR1 SGHNT and CDR2 YYREEE (reference sequence). The CDR3 sequence is 14 residues long. The CDR3 coding sequence is TGTGCCAGCAGTCCCACGGGGGGCAGGAGCGAGCAGTACTTC. It yields the protein CASSPTGGRSEQYF. Together with reference TRBV5-4 and TRBJ2-7, the CDR3 gives the full variable domain: ETGVTQSPTHLIKTRGQQVTLRCSSQSGHNTVSWYQQALGQGPQFIFQYYREEENGRGNFPPRFSGLQFPNYSSELNVNALELDDSALYLCASSPTGGRSEQYFGPGTRLTVT.

The gene calls are TRBV19 and TRBJ2-2; maybe TRBD1 (5 bases). Trimming left V 1 base short and J 7 bases short, with 13 bases between. From germline, CDR1 is LNHDA and CDR2 SQIVND (reference sequence). CDR3 length: 15 residues. The CDR3 DNA sequence: TGTGCCAGTAGTATAGGGGGCCCTCTCGGCGGGGAGCTGTTTTTT. Translated: CASSIGGPLGGELFF.

The CDR3 is CASSYSWTGSYEQYF. In DNA form, the CDR3 reads TGTGCCAGCAGTTACTCCTGGACAGGGTCCTACGAGCAGTACTTC. This chain uses TRBV6-5 with TRBJ2-5, with TRBD1 matching 8 bases. The end of the DNA fits TRBJ2-7 better, so the J call may be wrong. Germline V lookup: CDR1 MNHEY, CDR2 SVGAGI. The CDR3 consists of 15 residues.

The CDR3 is CASSQGASGGAQAQYF. CDR3 sequence (DNA): TGCGCCAGCAGCCAAGGGGCTAGCGGGGGGGCCCAGGCGCAGTATTTT. The genes are TRBV4-1 and TRBJ2-3; 12 bases map to TRBD2. Germline V gene lookup returns CDR1 MGHRA and CDR2 YSYEKL. V lost 1 base and J lost 10; bases outside the gene matches: 9. The length of the CDR3 is 16 residues.

This chain connects TRBV23-1 to TRBJ1-1; possibly TRBD1 for D (6 bases). TRBV23-1 belongs to the ORF category, with a function that is uncertain. V lost 2 bases and J 3 bases, leaving 16 bases between the germline ends. This CDR3 comprises 16 residues. CDR3 DNA: TGCGCCAGCAGTCAAATCTCAAACAGGGTATACACTGAAGCTTTCTTT. Translation gives CASSQISNRVYTEAFF.

The genes are TRBV6-1 and TRBJ2-3; TRBD1 matches at 7 bases. The CDR3 covers 14 residues. CDR1 is MNHNS, CDR2 SASEGT, per germline. Losses at the gene ends were 8 bases for V and 2 bases for J; bases not matched to a gene: 7. CDR3 in DNA: TGTGCCAGCCTCGACAGGGTACCCACAGATACGCAGTATTTT. Protein: CASLDRVPTDTQYF.

The rearrangement links TRBV28 to TRBJ2-1, with D possibly matching TRBD1 (6 bases). The CDR3 spans 15 residues. Germline V gene lookup returns CDR1 MDHEN and CDR2 SYDVKM. The germline V and J ends were trimmed by 5 bases and 6 bases, with 17 bases remaining between them. CDR3 sequence reads: CASSTPGRGSNEQFF. The CDR3 nucleotides are TGTGCCAGCAGTACCCCCGGCAGGGGTAGCAATGAGCAGTTCTTC.

V is TRBV7-2 and J is TRBJ2-5, with D perhaps matching TRBD2 (6 bases). With 5 bases removed from V and 5 bases from J, the gap between germline ends came to 12 bases. Germline CDR1 SGHTA, CDR2 FQGNSA. The CDR3 is 13 amino acids. The CDR3 coding sequence is TGTGCCAGCAGCCGGGGACTTCGGGAGACCCAGTACTTC. As protein: CASSRGLRETQYF.

The rearrangement uses TRBV5-1 and TRBJ2-5, with a weak D call TRBD2 (6 bases). V lost 4 bases and J 3 bases, leaving 13 bases between the germline ends. Germline CDR1 is SGHRS and CDR2 is YFSETQ. CDR3 length: 14 amino acids. CDR3 loop: CASSPGLAEETQYF. CDR3 in DNA: TGCGCCAGCAGCCCGGGACTGGCCGAAGAGACCCAGTACTTC.

This sequence joins TRBV7-2 and TRBJ2-5; TRBD1 agrees at 8 bases. Unmatched junction bases numbered 2, after V lost 4 bases and J lost 4 bases. CDR1 is SGHTA and CDR2 is FQGNSA in the germline V gene. This CDR3 spans 13 amino acids. The DNA of the CDR3 is TGTGCCAGCAGCTCCGGGACAGGAGAGACCCAGTACTTC. Translating it yields CASSSGTGETQYF. Complete variable domain (other parts from reference TRBV7-2 and TRBJ2-5): GAGVSQSPSNKVTEKGKDVELRCDPISGHTALYWYRQSLGQGLEFLIYFQGNSAPDKSGLPSDRFSAERTGGSVSTLTIQRTQQEDSAVYLCASSSGTGETQYFGPGTRLLVL.

This clone was seen more than once but under ten times. The chain combines TRBV4-3 with TRBJ2-2; 14 bases fit TRBD2. Germline loops: CDR1 LGHNA, CDR2 YSLEER. This CDR3 region has 18 residues. After removal of 3 bases from V and 0 bases from J, the junction contained 3 bases not matched to a gene. CDR3 loop: CASSQGLAGATNTGELFF. The CDR3 nucleotides are TGCGCCAGCAGCCAGGGACTAGCGGGGGCCACGAACACCGGGGAGCTGTTTTTT.

This clone was detected only a few times. The CDR3 nucleotides are TGTGCCAGTAGTACCATACGACAGGGGGGTTCCCCCTACGAGCAGTACTTC. Amino acids: CASSTIRQGGSPYEQYF. The chain carries TRBV19 and TRBJ2-7; 9 bases are shared with TRBD1. CDR1 is LNHDA and CDR2 is SQIVND in the germline V gene (reference sequence). The CDR3 runs 17 residues. V lost 4 bases to trimming and J lost 2 bases; unmatched junction nucleotides: 12.

The rearrangement links TRBV27 to TRBJ1-5, with D perhaps matching TRBD1 (5 bases). Trimming removed 0 bases at V and 7 bases at J, with 7 bases between. The CDR3 covers 13 residues. CDR1 is MNHEY, CDR2 SMNVEV, per germline (reference sequence). This chain's CDR3 is CASSLSWGQPQHF. In DNA, the CDR3 is TGTGCCAGCAGTTTATCGTGGGGCCAGCCCCAGCATTTT.

The rearrangement links TRBV11-2 to TRBJ2-5, with D perhaps matching TRBD2 (7 bases). The closer fit of TRBJ2-7 to the DNA end suggests the J call may be wrong. Germline CDR1 and CDR2: SGHAT and FQNNGV. The CDR3 sequence is 16 residues long. The CDR3 region has the DNA TGTGCCAGCAGCTCCTGGGGGCGGGGGAGCTCCTACGAGCAGTACTTC. Its translation is CASSSWGRGSSYEQYF.

This clone was found a few times. The chain recombines TRBV5-1 with TRBJ2-1; 14 bases map to TRBD2. V dropped 2 bases and J dropped 12; count of bases not matched to a gene: 4. Germline values: CDR1 SGHRS, CDR2 YFSETQ. The length of the CDR3 is 14 residues. In DNA, the CDR3 is TGCGCCAGCAGCTTAGGACTAGCGGGGGGTCGGCAGTTCTTC. The encoded protein is CASSLGLAGGRQFF. The full variable domain, its missing parts supplied by reference TRBV5-1 and TRBJ2-1, is KAGVTQTPRYLIKTRGQQVTLSCSPISGHRSVSWYQQTPGQGLQFLFEYFSETQRNKGNFPGRFSGRQFSNSRSEMNVSTLELGDSALYLCASSLGLAGGRQFFGPGTRLTVL.

The chain carries TRBV30 and TRBJ1-5, with a weak D call TRBD1 (5 bases). V was cut by 0 bases and J by 6 bases, with 9 bases left in between. The length of the CDR3 is 13 residues. Germline V lookup: CDR1 GTSNPN, CDR2 SVGIG (reference sequence). This chain's CDR3 is CAWSVGGVQPQHF. Written as DNA, the CDR3 is TGTGCCTGGAGTGTTGGAGGGGTTCAGCCCCAGCATTTT.

This clone appeared a few times. The rearrangement links TRBV7-9 to TRBJ1-1; the match to TRBD1 covers 12 bases. Germline V gene sequence: CDR1 SEHNR, CDR2 FQNEAQ (reference sequence). This CDR3 spans 15 amino acids. V lost 4 bases, J lost 11 bases, and 11 bases stayed unmatched. CDR3 loop: CASSYYGDRGRDAFF. The CDR3 DNA is TGTGCCAGCAGCTACTATGGGGACAGGGGGCGCGATGCTTTCTTT.

This clone occurred a few times. The chain has TRBV7-9 and TRBJ1-6; D ambiguous. CDR3 size: 15 residues. Germline values: CDR1 SEHNR, CDR2 FQNEAQ (reference sequence). Trimming pared 3 bases from V and 13 bases from J, leaving 19 bases between. The CDR3 DNA sequence: TGTGCCAGCAGCTTCCCCCACGGGAATTACGGCCCCCTCCACTTT. Its protein product is CASSFPHGNYGPLHF.

The chain couples TRBV25-1 to TRBJ1-5; 8 bases are shared with TRBD1. CDR3 length equals 16 residues. Germline V gives CDR1 MGHDK, CDR2 SYGVNS. V trimming: 5 bases; J trimming: 5 bases; junction bases outside the gene matches: 11. The CDR3 bases are TGTGCCAGCAGTCCCGGACAGGGAAGGAGCCATCAGCCCCAGCATTTT. Protein: CASSPGQGRSHQPQHF.

The chain employs TRBV7-9 and TRBJ2-2, with TRBD1 matching 8 bases. This CDR3 comprises 14 residues. After removal of 10 bases from V and 8 bases from J, the junction contained 12 bases not matched to a gene. Germline V gene lookup returns CDR1 SEHNR and CDR2 FQNEAQ (reference sequence). The CDR3 nucleotides read TGTGCCACCTTTCGGGCAGGGGGCAGTGGGGAGCTGTTTTTT. Translation gives CATFRAGGSGELFF. The full variable domain, completed using reference TRBV7-9 and TRBJ2-2, is DTGVSQNPRHKITKRGQNVTFRCDPISEHNRLYWYRQTLGQGPEFLTYFQNEAQLEKSRLLSDRFSAERPKGSFSTLEIQRTEQGDSAMYLCATFRAGGSGELFFGEGSRLTVL.